These 26 T cell receptor beta chains came from one sample sequenced in a study of blood T cell repertoires in COVID-19. Using immunoSEQ multiplex PCR, the repertoire was profiled, and TCRdb retains in-frame clones only, with some absent. The sample shows tens of thousands of clones, roughly 82% of them seen only once. Sequenced material: peripheral blood. The receptors stem from a man aged 55 to 70 with acute or convalescent COVID-19.

This chain uses TRBV19 with TRBJ1-5; D unclear. This CDR3 region has 11 residues. Trimming removed 6 bases from V and 2 bases from J, with 2 bases in between. CDR1 is LNHDA, CDR2 SQIVND, per germline (reference sequence). CDR3 loop: CASSGNQPQHF. The CDR3 DNA sequence: TGTGCCAGTAGCGGCAATCAGCCCCAGCATTTT. Variable domain in full (rest from reference TRBV19 and TRBJ1-5): DGGITQSPKYLFRKEGQNVTLSCEQNLNHDAMYWYRQDPGQGLRLIYYSQIVNDFQKGDIAEGYSVSREKKESFPLTVTSAQKNPTAFYLCASSGNQPQHFGDGTRLSIL.

The chain carries TRBV30 and TRBJ2-3, with 10 bases identical to TRBD1. V gave up 2 bases and J gave up 8 bases; unmatched junction bases: 13. In germline, CDR1 is GTSNPN, CDR2 SVGIG (reference sequence). The CDR3 has 16 residues. The CDR3 sequence is CAWSPRDRGRSGTQYF. Written as DNA, the CDR3 is TGTGCCTGGAGTCCCCGGGACAGGGGACGTTCAGGTACGCAGTATTTT. Using reference TRBV30 and TRBJ2-3 for the parts outside the CDR3, the full variable domain is SQTIHQWPATLVQPVGSPLSLECTVEGTSNPNLYWYRQAAGRGLQLLFYSVGIGQISSEVPQNLSASRPQDRQFILSSKKLLLSDSGFYLCAWSPRDRGRSGTQYFGPGTRLTVL.

CDR3 in DNA: TGTGCCAGCAGAGCTAGCGGGGGGGCAGGGGATACGCAGTATTTT. It is translated as CASRASGGAGDTQYF. This sequence joins TRBV6-6 and TRBJ2-3, with 12 bases fitting TRBD2. CDR1 MNHNY and CDR2 SVGAGI come from the germline V gene (reference sequence). The CDR3 loop spans 15 amino acids. Trimming took 6 bases from V and 6 from J; bases not matched to a gene: 7.

The chain links TRBV7-8 to TRBJ2-7, with 15 bases lining up with TRBD2. Germline-derived CDR1 and CDR2 are SGHVS and FQNEAQ. CDR3 length equals 18 residues. V was pared by 5 bases and J by 4 bases, with 12 bases of the junction left unmatched. The CDR3, as DNA: TGTGCCAGCAGCAGCGGACTAGCGGGGGGGCCTCGATTTTACGAGCAGTACTTC. Its translation: CASSSGLAGGPRFYEQYF.

This rearrangement joins TRBV27 to TRBJ1-4, with TRBD1 identical over 7 bases. CDR1 is MNHEY, CDR2 SMNVEV, per germline (reference sequence). The CDR3 length is 14 residues. After removal of 6 bases from V and 4 bases from J, the junction contained 5 bases not matched to a gene. Written as DNA, the CDR3 is TGTGCCAGCAGGGGGACAGCCCTTAATGAAAAACTGTTTTTT. Its translation: CASRGTALNEKLFF.

The chain combines TRBV25-1 with TRBJ2-1; 9 nucleotides align to TRBD1. Trimming took 6 bases from V and 5 from J; bases not matched to a gene: 8. The CDR3 is 15 amino acids. Germline V gives CDR1 MGHDK, CDR2 SYGVNS. In nucleotides, the CDR3 is TGTGCCAGCAGCACCGCCGGGACAGGGAACAATGAGCAGTTCTTC. It specifies CASSTAGTGNNEQFF.

This chain joins TRBV29-1 and TRBJ2-1; the match to TRBD1 covers 11 bases. CDR3 length: 16 amino acids. The germline V gene encodes CDR1 SQVTM and CDR2 ANQGSEA. With 7 bases clipped from V and 3 bases from J, the junction kept 11 bases outside the gene matches. This CDR3 is CSAAGTGGVIYNEQFF. CDR3 nucleotides: TGCAGCGCCGCCGGGACAGGGGGAGTTATCTACAATGAGCAGTTCTTC.

CDR3 residues: CASSLGLNGGGTGELFF. Written as DNA, the CDR3 is TGTGCCAGCAGCTTAGGCCTAAACGGGGGTGGCACCGGGGAGCTGTTTTTT. This chain links TRBV13 with TRBJ2-2; weak D call: TRBD2 (6 bases). In germline, CDR1 is PRHDT, CDR2 FYEKMQ (reference sequence). V was pared by 0 bases and J by 4 bases, with 15 bases between. This CDR3 spans 17 amino acids.

The rearrangement uses TRBV27 and TRBJ2-5; maybe TRBD1 (5 bases). CDR3 length: 14 residues. CDR1 and CDR2 from the germline V gene are MNHEY and SMNVEV (reference sequence). V gave up 7 bases and J gave up 5 bases, with 17 bases separating them. The CDR3 coding sequence is TGTGCCAGCAAGGACACCCCGCTGCGGGAGACCCAGTACTTC. This gives the protein CASKDTPLRETQYF.

The chain carries TRBV6-5 and TRBJ1-3; 7 bases fit TRBD1. Germline V CDR1 and CDR2: MNHEY, SVGAGI. The CDR3 runs 14 residues. V shed 5 bases and J 7 bases; nucleotides not matched to a gene: 8. The CDR3 nucleotides read TGTGCCAGCAGTCTACAGGGGTTCAGGAACACCATATATTTT. Its protein is CASSLQGFRNTIYF.

This chain links TRBV30 with TRBJ1-1, with D possibly TRBD1 on 6 matching bases. CDR1 GTSNPN and CDR2 SVGIG come from the germline V gene (reference sequence). Trimming pared 1 base from V and 0 bases from J, leaving 12 bases between. The CDR3 is made up of 15 amino acids. The CDR3 sequence: CAWSGTELMNTEAFF. The CDR3 nucleotides read TGTGCCTGGAGTGGGACAGAGCTCATGAACACTGAAGCTTTCTTT.

The gene calls are TRBV2 and TRBJ1-4, with D maybe TRBD1 (5 bases). Germline CDR1 and CDR2: SNHLY and FYNNEI. V lost 7 bases, J lost 11 bases, and 11 bases lay in between. CDR3 length equals 11 residues. Here the CDR3 reads CASTMGLKLFF. The CDR3 DNA reads as TGTGCCAGCACCATGGGACTTAAACTGTTTTTT.

This clone was observed a few times. J is TRBJ1-5 and V is TRBV18; D unclear. This CDR3 contains 13 residues. Germline V gene lookup returns CDR1 KGHSH and CDR2 LQKENI. V lost 4 bases to trimming and J lost 5 bases, with 9 bases between them. The CDR3 DNA follows: TGTGCCAGCTCACGCGGCCGCGATCAGCCCCAGCATTTT. It translates to CASSRGRDQPQHF.

The rearrangement joins TRBV29-1 to TRBJ1-1, with a possible D match to TRBD1 (5 bases). The CDR3 is 14 amino acids. Trimming cost V 4 bases and J 0 bases, with 12 bases left between them. CDR1 and CDR2 from the germline V gene are SQVTM and ANQGSEA. The CDR3 DNA reads TGCAGCGTTGTAGGGGCCGGCTTGAACACTGAAGCTTTCTTT. Protein sequence: CSVVGAGLNTEAFF.

This clone is medium-sized within its sample. The CDR3 DNA is TGTGCCAGCAGCTACCGAGGAGGCTACACCTTC. Protein product: CASSYRGGYTF. This rearrangement joins TRBV11-2 to TRBJ1-2; no clear D. There are 11 residues in the CDR3. V dropped 4 bases and J dropped 8 bases, with 8 bases sitting between them. Germline-derived CDR1 and CDR2 are SGHAT and FQNNGV.

The rearrangement links TRBV7-9 to TRBJ2-1; D might be TRBD1 (5 bases). Trimming left V 5 bases short and J 6 bases short, with 17 bases between. The CDR3 has 15 residues. From germline, CDR1 is SEHNR and CDR2 FQNEAQ (reference sequence). CDR3: CASSPAGSSGNEQFF. CDR3 DNA: TGTGCCAGCAGCCCCGCAGGGTCGTCCGGCAATGAGCAGTTCTTC.

Only a few counts were recorded for this clone. V usage is TRBV19 and J usage is TRBJ1-5; D gene unclear. CDR1 and CDR2 from the germline V gene are LNHDA and SQIVND (reference sequence). V gave up 5 bases and J gave up 0 bases, with 11 bases separating them. The CDR3 is 15 residues long. The CDR3 reads CASSSRGNSNQPQHF. The DNA for the CDR3 is TGTGCCAGTAGTTCACGCGGGAATAGCAATCAGCCCCAGCATTTT.

The chain employs TRBV2 and TRBJ2-2, with TRBD1 matching over 8 bases. CDR1 is SNHLY and CDR2 is FYNNEI in the germline V gene. CDR3 length equals 15 residues. V gave up 4 bases and J gave up 4 bases; unmatched junction bases: 5. This chain's CDR3 is CASSGTGYFTGELFF. The CDR3 coding sequence is TGTGCCAGCAGTGGGACAGGGTACTTCACCGGGGAGCTGTTTTTT.

The V call is TRBV5-5, the J call TRBJ2-1, with 8 bases identical to TRBD1. This CDR3 comprises 17 residues. The germline V gene encodes CDR1 SGHKS and CDR2 YYEKEE (reference sequence). Trimming cost V 1 base and J 5 bases; bases outside gene matches: 11. CDR3 in amino acids: CASSLFFGAGGHNEQFF. CDR3 bases: TGTGCCAGCAGCTTGTTTTTCGGGGCAGGGGGCCACAATGAGCAGTTCTTC.

The chain recombines TRBV5-1 with TRBJ1-2; D is possibly TRBD1 (5 bases). The V gene lost 0 bases and the J gene lost 5 bases, with 11 bases spanning the gap. Germline V gene sequence: CDR1 SGHRS, CDR2 YFSETQ. CDR3 length: 14 amino acids. For the CDR3, the DNA is TGCGCCAGCAGCTTGGTGGAACCAGGGTATGGCTACACCTTC. Translating it yields CASSLVEPGYGYTF.

The V call is TRBV2, the J call TRBJ1-6; a weak D match, TRBD1 (5 bases). Germline-derived CDR1 and CDR2 are SNHLY and FYNNEI. The CDR3 totals 13 residues. V gave up 7 bases and J gave up 6 bases, with 10 bases separating them. The CDR3 nucleotides are TGTGCCAGCACTGGGACTGTTAATTCACCCCTCCACTTT. Translation gives CASTGTVNSPLHF. Full variable domain (missing parts from reference TRBV2 and TRBJ1-6): EPEVTQTPSHQVTQMGQEVILRCVPISNHLYFYWYRQILGQKVEFLVSFYNNEISEKSEIFDDQFSVERPDGSNFTLKIRSTKLEDSAMYFCASTGTVNSPLHFGNGTRLTVT.

This chain links TRBV5-4 with TRBJ1-6; D not certain. The V end lost 2 bases, the J end lost 7 bases, and 19 bases lay between the germline ends. The CDR3 contains 17 residues. Germline loops: CDR1 SGHNT, CDR2 YYREEE (reference sequence). The CDR3 reads CASSLGTPGGSNSPLHF. DNA of the CDR3: TGTGCCAGCAGCTTAGGAACTCCAGGAGGGAGCAATTCACCCCTCCACTTT.

The rearrangement links TRBV27 to TRBJ2-3, with a weak D call TRBD1 (5 bases). Germline V gene sequence: CDR1 MNHEY, CDR2 SMNVEV (reference sequence). This CDR3 is built from 13 residues. The V gene lost 6 bases and the J gene lost 1 base, with 8 bases spanning the gap. Here the CDR3 reads CASRKTGTDTQYF. CDR3 DNA sequence: TGTGCCAGCAGAAAGACAGGCACAGATACGCAGTATTTT.

The rearrangement uses TRBV7-2 and TRBJ2-3; no reliable D call. The CDR3 length is 12 residues. Trimming removed 5 bases from V and 7 bases from J, with 10 bases in between. Per the germline V gene, CDR1 is SGHTA and CDR2 is FQGNSA. CDR3 loop: CASSQLANTQYF. The DNA of the CDR3 is TGTGCCAGCAGCCAGTTAGCAAATACGCAGTATTTT.

The V gene is TRBV7-3, the J gene TRBJ2-1, with D possibly matching TRBD1 (6 bases). The germline V gene encodes CDR1 SGHTA and CDR2 FQGTGA. The CDR3 covers 13 residues. Between the trimmed V and J ends, which lost 5 bases and 3 bases, there was a span of 8 bases. In nucleotides, the CDR3 is TGTGCCAGCAGCCAAGGGGGCTACAATGAGCAGTTCTTC. It encodes CASSQGGYNEQFF. Full variable domain (missing parts from reference TRBV7-3 and TRBJ2-1): GAGVSQTPSNKVTEKGKYVELRCDPISGHTALYWYRQSLGQGPEFLIYFQGTGAADDSGLPNDRFFAVRPEGSVSTLKIQRTERGDSAVYLCASSQGGYNEQFFGPGTRLTVL.

The V call is TRBV7-2, the J call TRBJ2-5; the match to TRBD1 covers 7 bases. With V trimmed by 0 bases and J by 3 bases, 13 bases remained unmatched. Germline V lookup: CDR1 SGHTA, CDR2 FQGNSA. The CDR3 has 18 residues. Written as DNA, the CDR3 is TGTGCCAGCAGCTTAGCGTATAGGGCAGGGGGTCGCAAAGAGACCCAGTACTTC. Its protein is CASSLAYRAGGRKETQYF. The full variable domain, its missing parts supplied by reference TRBV7-2 and TRBJ2-5, is GAGVSQSPSNKVTEKGKDVELRCDPISGHTALYWYRQSLGQGLEFLIYFQGNSAPDKSGLPSDRFSAERTGGSVSTLTIQRTQQEDSAVYLCASSLAYRAGGRKETQYFGPGTRLLVL.